The rows below give T cell receptor beta chains drawn from one sample of a study of blood T cell repertoires in COVID-19. The protocol was immunoSEQ multiplex PCR, while the TCRdb copy is restricted to in-frame clones and leaves out a portion. This repertoire shows tens of thousands of clones, approximately 88% found once; its top ten account for over 4.5%. The sample comprised peripheral blood. All receptors derive from a human donor in a cohort sampled during active COVID-19. Each CDR3 is given with its conserved first and last residue. A D gene is named only where the DNA matches it firmly. Size is omitted from some rows. Given values are once, few, many or a class for expanded clones.

TRBJ2-3,NA,TRBV25-1,NA,CASSEFDGGTTDTQYF,TGTGCCAGCAGTGAATTCGACGGAGGAACCACAGATACGCAGTATTTT
TRBJ2-7,NA,TRBV7-9,NA,CASRGNAGGYEQYF,TGTGCCAGCAGAGGGAATGCCGGGGGATACGAGCAGTACTTC
TRBJ1-1,NA,TRBV5-4,NA,CASSSEATKRHTEAFF,TGTGCCAGCAGCTCGGAAGCAACAAAGCGTCACACTGAAGCTTTCTTT
TRBJ1-3,NA,TRBV5-1,NA,CASSPGGMTGSSGNTIYF,TGCGCCAGCAGCCCGGGTGGCATGACGGGGAGCTCTGGAAACACCATATATTTT
TRBJ1-5,TRBD1,TRBV7-9,NA,CASSPGTDNSNQPQHF,TGTGCCAGCAGCCCCGGGACAGACAATAGCAATCAGCCCCAGCATTTT
TRBJ2-3,TRBD2,TRBV18,NA,CASSPTRTSGGRATQYF,TGTGCCAGCTCACCTACTAGGACTAGCGGGGGACGAGCTACGCAGTATTTT
TRBJ2-3,TRBD2,TRBV5-6,NA,CASSLSQQAGGSDTQYF,TGTGCCAGCAGCTTGTCTCAGCAAGCGGGGGGGTCAGATACGCAGTATTTT
TRBJ2-2,TRBD2,TRBV27,NA,CASSAALGGENTGELFF,TGTGCCAGCAGTGCCGCTCTTGGGGGGGAAAACACCGGGGAGCTGTTTTTT
TRBJ1-1,NA,TRBV30,NA,CACHSNTEAFF,TGTGCCTGCCATTCCAACACTGAAGCTTTCTTT
TRBJ2-2,TRBD1,TRBV9,few,CASSVRDRGRTGELFF,TGTGCCAGCAGCGTCCGAGACAGGGGACGGACCGGGGAGCTGTTTTTT
TRBJ1-1,NA,TRBV11-2,once,CASSLVPGGLTEAFF,TGTGCCAGCAGCTTAGTCCCCGGGGGACTCACTGAAGCTTTCTTT
TRBJ1-3,NA,TRBV6-2/TRBV6-3,few,CASSARRGSGNTIYF,TGTGCCAGCAGCGCCCGACGCGGGAGTGGAAACACCATATATTTT
TRBJ2-7,NA,TRBV5-4,NA,CASSPSPAYEQYF,TGTGCCAGCAGCCCCTCTCCGGCCTACGAGCAGTACTTC
TRBJ2-1,TRBD2,TRBV3-1/TRBV3-2,NA,CASSQGGGANEQFF,TGTGCCAGCAGCCAGGGCGGGGGGGCAAATGAGCAGTTCTTC
TRBJ2-1,NA,TRBV4-1,NA,CASSQAPSNEQFF,TGCGCCAGCAGCCAAGCCCCTAGTAATGAGCAGTTCTTC
TRBJ1-1,NA,TRBV12-5,NA,CASGSDRNTEAFF,TGTGCTAGTGGTTCCGACAGGAACACTGAAGCTTTCTTT
TRBJ2-3,TRBD2,TRBV9,NA,CASSAGKRDGTDTQYF,TGTGCCAGCAGCGCCGGAAAGCGGGACGGCACAGATACGCAGTATTTT
TRBJ2-3,TRBD1,TRBV6-5,few,CASREDRLNTDTQYF,TGTGCCAGCAGGGAGGACAGGCTAAACACAGATACGCAGTATTTT
TRBJ2-5,TRBD1,TRBV5-1,once,CASSFLGQGETQYF,TGCGCCAGCAGCTTTTTGGGACAGGGGGAGACCCAGTACTTC
TRBJ2-2,TRBD2,TRBV7-2,NA,CASSLLAGATNTGELFF,TGTGCCAGCAGCTTACTAGCGGGGGCGACGAACACCGGGGAGCTGTTTTTT
TRBJ2-2,TRBD2,TRBV11-2,NA,CASSLSGGALNGELFF,TGTGCCAGCAGCTTAAGCGGGGGGGCCCTTAACGGGGAGCTGTTTTTT
TRBJ2-5,TRBD2,TRBV2,NA,CASSPGSGAGETQYF,TGTGCCAGCAGCCCCGGGAGCGGAGCGGGGGAGACCCAGTACTTC
TRBJ2-7,NA,TRBV15,NA,CATSRDAGSSREQYF,TGTGCCACCAGCAGAGACGCGGGATCGTCGAGGGAGCAGTACTTC
TRBJ1-4,NA,TRBV7-9,NA,CASSLAAGEKLFF,TGTGCCAGCAGCTTAGCGGCGGGGGAAAAACTGTTTTTT
TRBJ2-1,NA,TRBV6-5,few,CASRRGYNEQFF,TGTGCCAGCAGGAGGGGGTACAATGAGCAGTTCTTC
TRBJ2-5,NA,TRBV2,NA,CASSEVARETQYF,TGTGCCAGCAGTGAAGTAGCGAGGGAGACCCAGTACTTC
TRBJ1-4,NA,TRBV14,NA,CASSQPNEKLFF,TGTGCCAGCAGCCAACCAAATGAAAAACTGTTTTTT
TRBJ2-7,NA,TRBV5-4,NA,CASSPGQGGEQYF,TGTGCCAGCAGCCCCGGACAGGGAGGGGAGCAGTACTTC
TRBJ1-1,NA,TRBV7-6,NA,CASSLARGEAFF,TGTGCCAGCAGCTTAGCCAGGGGAGAAGCTTTCTTT
TRBJ1-5,NA,TRBV6-5,NA,CASREWGGQPQHF,TGTGCCAGCAGGGAGTGGGGAGGGCAGCCCCAGCATTTT
TRBJ2-1,TRBD2,TRBV11-3,once,CASSLGSTSGSWNEQFF,TGTGCCAGCAGCTTAGGGTCGACTAGCGGGAGTTGGAATGAGCAGTTCTTC
TRBJ2-6,NA,TRBV6-7,NA,CASRLGTHRPGANVLTF,TGTGCCAGCCGACTCGGGACTCACCGCCCTGGGGCCAACGTCCTGACTTTC
TRBJ2-1,NA,TRBV5-1,NA,CASSFARGSYNEQFF,TGCGCCAGCAGCTTCGCCAGAGGTTCCTACAATGAGCAGTTCTTC
TRBJ2-7,NA,TRBV5-1,NA,CASSRGISSYEQYF,TGCGCCAGCAGCAGAGGGATAAGCTCCTACGAGCAGTACTTC
TRBJ2-1,TRBD1,TRBV15,once,CATSPTGGIWDEQFF,TGTGCCACCAGTCCGACAGGGGGGATCTGGGATGAGCAGTTCTTC
TRBJ1-1,TRBD1,TRBV5-6,few,CASSLTVRTGEAFF,TGTGCCAGCAGCTTGACTGTCCGGACAGGTGAAGCTTTCTTT
TRBJ2-2,TRBD1,TRBV7-8,NA,CASSLQGDTGELFF,TGTGCCAGCAGCTTACAGGGGGACACCGGGGAGCTGTTTTTT
TRBJ2-3,NA,TRBV7-9,NA,CASSLVTSTDTQYF,TGTGCCAGCAGCTTAGTCACTAGCACAGATACGCAGTATTTT
TRBJ2-3,NA,TRBV4-1,NA,CASSQDSQGRTLTDTQYF,TGCGCCAGCAGCCAAGATAGTCAAGGGAGGACACTCACAGATACGCAGTATTTT
TRBJ2-1,TRBD2,TRBV30,NA,CAWRIPLAAYNEQFF,TGTGCCTGGAGAATCCCACTAGCGGCTTACAATGAGCAGTTCTTC
TRBJ2-2,TRBD2,TRBV10-1,once,CASSVAGGSGGELFF,TGCGCCAGCAGTGTTGCGGGAGGTTCTGGCGGGGAGCTGTTTTTT
TRBJ2-2,NA,TRBV7-9,NA,CASNHWTDNTGELFF,TGTGCCAGCAACCATTGGACAGACAACACCGGGGAGCTGTTTTTT
TRBJ2-3,NA,TRBV4-2,NA,CASSQEGASTDTQYF,TGTGCCAGCAGCCAAGAAGGAGCGAGCACAGATACGCAGTATTTT
TRBJ2-2,NA,TRBV29-1,NA,CSVAVSGTGELFF,TGCAGCGTTGCGGTTTCGGGGACCGGGGAGCTGTTTTTT
TRBJ1-1,TRBD1,TRBV24-1,NA,CATSDPGQKNTEAFF,TGTGCCACCAGTGACCCGGGACAGAAGAACACTGAAGCTTTCTTT
TRBJ2-7,NA,TRBV27,NA,CASSPDYYEQYF,TGTGCCAGCAGCCCGGACTACTACGAGCAGTACTTC
TRBJ2-7,NA,TRBV5-1,NA,CASSSDRDPYEQYF,TGCGCCAGCAGCTCCGACAGAGACCCCTACGAGCAGTACTTC
TRBJ2-7,NA,TRBV6-5,NA,CASRYTNRETSGEQYF,TGTGCCAGCAGATACACCAACCGTGAAACTTCGGGGGAGCAGTACTTC
TRBJ1-6,NA,TRBV12-3/TRBV12-4,NA,CASTLDSLRPLHF,TGTGCCAGCACCCTGGACAGCTTGAGACCCCTCCACTTT
TRBJ2-3,TRBD2,TRBV10-3,NA,CAISEGTITDTQYF,TGTGCCATCAGTGAGGGGACTATCACAGATACGCAGTATTTT
TRBJ2-7,NA,TRBV6-2/TRBV6-3,NA,CASSYLGASYEQYF,TGTGCCAGCAGTTACTTGGGGGCCTCCTACGAGCAGTACTTC
TRBJ2-7,NA,TRBV7-2,NA,CASSLGLNYEQYF,TGTGCCAGCAGCTTAGGACTGAACTACGAGCAGTACTTC
TRBJ1-1,NA,TRBV7-2,NA,CARSRGGGDTEAFF,TGTGCCAGGTCCCGGGGGGGCGGGGACACTGAAGCTTTCTTT
TRBJ1-2,TRBD1,TRBV3-1/TRBV3-2,NA,CASSPPGDRGYGYTF,TGTGCCAGCAGCCCCCCGGGGGACAGGGGCTATGGCTACACCTTC